This T cell receptor beta chain comes out of a study of T cell changes during pregnancy in multiple sclerosis. Only in-frame clones appear in the TCRdb table, and some are missing; sequencing was by immunoSEQ multiplex PCR. The sample lists almost 95,000 clones, 92% occurring once. Germline CDR1 SGHAT, CDR2 FQNNGV. Trimming stripped 1 base from V and 4 bases from J, with 7 bases between. This CDR3 has 13 residues. This clone was seen a single time. This rearrangement joins TRBV11-2 to TRBJ1-2, with D perhaps matching TRBD1 (5 bases). The receptor's source is a female donor with multiple sclerosis, enrolled in a pregnancy study. Sequencing was performed on peripheral blood, taken in the first trimester of pregnancy. The CDR3 DNA is TGTGCCAGCAGCTTAGCCGGGGGCTATGGCTACACCTTC. Encoded protein: CASSLAGGYGYTF. Drawing the rest from reference TRBV11-2 and TRBJ1-2, the complete variable domain is EAGVAQSPRYKIIEKRQSVAFWCNPISGHATLYWYQQILGQGPKLLIQFQNNGVVDDSQLPKDRFSAERLKGVDSTLKIQPAKLEDSAVYLCASSLAGGYGYTFGSGTRLTVV.